The 30 T cell receptor beta chains given below trace back to one sample, sequenced in a study of shared clonotypes between healthy human individuals (dated by TCRdb to 2019 to 2021). Library preparation was by the immunoSEQ multiplex PCR assay. TCRdb mirrors the immuneACCESS table, restricted to in-frame sequences. Some clones are absent from its copies; in checked studies, under half trace to an unresolved V gene, and the reason for the others is unknown. Within this sample are about 1 million clones, with roughly 70% of them counted one time only. About 1.5% of the sample comes from the top ten. The sequencing sample was made of memory CD4+ T cells sorted from blood. Interpreted using the paper, the cell subset or site label stands for: CD45RA-negative fraction. The origin of the receptors is a man in his late teens or twenties in good health.

The genes are TRBV4-3 and TRBJ1-4; 9 positions agree with TRBD1. This CDR3 has 16 amino acids. V gave up 0 bases and J gave up 10 bases; unmatched junction bases: 9. Per germline, CDR1 LGHNA and CDR2 YSLEER. The CDR3: CASSQEGGQGSGKLFF. As DNA, the CDR3 is TGCGCCAGCAGCCAAGAGGGAGGACAGGGGAGCGGAAAACTGTTTTTT.

This rearrangement joins TRBV5-1 to TRBJ1-2; 7 bases are a match to TRBD1. CDR1 SGHRS and CDR2 YFSETQ come from the germline V gene. The CDR3 has 15 amino acids. V gave up 1 base and J gave up 0 bases; unmatched junction bases: 3. The DNA of the CDR3 is TGCGCCAGCAGCTTGAGCGGGACAGCTAACTATGGCTACACCTTC. Protein: CASSLSGTANYGYTF.

The chain carries TRBV6-1 and TRBJ1-2; the match to TRBD1 covers 8 bases. With 1 base clipped from V and 4 bases from J, the junction kept 11 bases outside the gene matches. The CDR3 contains 17 residues. Germline loops: CDR1 MNHNS, CDR2 SASEGT. The CDR3 coding sequence is TGTGCCAGCAGTGAAGGAGGGAGGAGACAGGGGAGCTATGGCTACACCTTC. This codes for CASSEGGRRQGSYGYTF.

This chain links TRBV23-1 with TRBJ2-1; 14 bases are a match to TRBD2. TRBV23-1 is reported as an ORF; its role is uncertain. This CDR3 contains 17 residues. The J segment lost 4 bases and the V segment lost 6 bases, leaving 8 bases of the junction unmatched. The DNA of the CDR3 is TGCGCCAGCAGCCCAGGACTAGCGGGAGGCCGATACAATGAGCAGTTCTTC. The encoded protein is CASSPGLAGGRYNEQFF.

The chain joins TRBV7-8 to TRBJ2-1; no clear D gene. The CDR3 is made up of 11 amino acids. V was pared by 5 bases and J by 6 bases, with 5 bases between. CDR1 is SGHVS and CDR2 is FQNEAQ in the germline V gene. The CDR3 DNA reads TGTGCCAGCAGCGTCGCCAATGAGCAGTTCTTC. It encodes CASSVANEQFF.

The chain joins TRBV2 to TRBJ2-2; no clear D. Germline assignment: CDR1 SNHLY and CDR2 FYNNEI. This CDR3 is 13 amino acids long. V dropped 6 bases and J dropped 1 base, with 6 bases sitting between them. The CDR3 loop is CASRWENTGELFF. The CDR3 DNA sequence: TGTGCCAGCAGGTGGGAGAACACCGGGGAGCTGTTTTTT.

This clone was found a few times. V gene TRBV30 combines with J gene TRBJ1-5; 7 nucleotides align to TRBD1. CDR1 is GTSNPN and CDR2 is SVGIG in the germline V gene (reference sequence). Trimming at V came to 5 bases and at J to 7 bases, leaving 8 bases not matched to a gene. The CDR3 has 13 amino acids. In nucleotides, the CDR3 is TGTGCCTGGGACAGGGATGAATTGCAGCCCCAGCATTTT. This codes for CAWDRDELQPQHF. The variable domain in full, completed from reference TRBV30 and TRBJ1-5, reads SQTIHQWPATLVQPVGSPLSLECTVEGTSNPNLYWYRQAAGRGLQLLFYSVGIGQISSEVPQNLSASRPQDRQFILSSKKLLLSDSGFYLCAWDRDELQPQHFGDGTRLSIL.

With respect to this clone: Other DNA sequences of this sample code for an identical CDR3. The V and J genes are TRBV19 and TRBJ2-7; D possibly matches TRBD1 or TRBD2 (5 bases each). V lost 3 bases to trimming and J lost 0 bases, with 9 bases between them. The CDR3 has 14 residues. The germline CDR1 and CDR2 sequences are LNHDA and SQIVND (reference sequence). Here the CDR3 DNA reads TGTGCCAGTAGTATCAGGGACGGCTCCTACGAGCAGTACTTC. It is translated as CASSIRDGSYEQYF.

This clone appeared many times. The chain combines TRBV4-1 with TRBJ1-2; 10 nucleotides agree with TRBD1. This CDR3 has 17 residues. The germline V gene encodes CDR1 MGHRA and CDR2 YSYEKL. V lost 4 bases to trimming and J lost 7 bases; unmatched junction nucleotides: 15. CDR3 loop: CASSRGGLGQGEGGYTF. The CDR3 nucleotides read TGCGCCAGCAGCCGCGGCGGGCTTGGACAGGGGGAGGGTGGCTACACCTTC.

This clone has only one observation. This chain's CDR3 is CASSLRTTTGELFF. The CDR3 bases are TGCGCCAGCAGCTTGAGGACCACCACCGGGGAGCTGTTTTTT. The chain joins TRBV5-1 to TRBJ2-2; D remains ambiguous. Germline CDR1 is SGHRS and CDR2 is YFSETQ. The ends were cut back, 1 base at V and 4 bases at J, with 8 bases in the middle. The CDR3 is 14 residues long.

J is TRBJ2-1 and V is TRBV6-5; 8 bases are a match to TRBD2. The germline CDR1 and CDR2 sequences are MNHEY and SVGAGI. J was trimmed by 6 bases and V by 6 bases; bases with no gene match: 4. The CDR3 contains 13 residues. The CDR3 DNA reads TGTGCCAGCAGACAAGGACTAGCCAATGAGCAGTTCTTC. Encoded protein: CASRQGLANEQFF.

The rearrangement links TRBV7-2 to TRBJ2-7; unclear D gene. This CDR3 is built from 15 residues. Germline CDR1 reads SGHTA; CDR2 reads FQGNSA. Trimming removed 6 bases from V and 2 bases from J, with 17 bases in between. The CDR3 spells CASSSGPNSAYEQYF. CDR3 bases: TGTGCCAGCAGTTCCGGACCCAACTCAGCCTACGAGCAGTACTTC. The variable domain in full, with the rest retrieved from reference TRBV7-2 and TRBJ2-7, is GAGVSQSPSNKVTEKGKDVELRCDPISGHTALYWYRQSLGQGLEFLIYFQGNSAPDKSGLPSDRFSAERTGGSVSTLTIQRTQQEDSAVYLCASSSGPNSAYEQYFGPGTRLTVT.

V usage is TRBV5-1 and J usage is TRBJ2-5; no clear D. The CDR3 has 13 residues. Looked up from germline, CDR1 is SGHRS and CDR2 is YFSETQ. The V and J ends lost 5 bases and 2 bases respectively, with 10 bases between them. The CDR3 loop reads CASRHPPQETQYF. The CDR3 DNA reads as TGCGCCAGCAGGCACCCCCCACAAGAGACCCAGTACTTC.

The gene calls are TRBV6-1 and TRBJ2-3; the D call may be TRBD1 or TRBD2 (5 bases each). CDR1 and CDR2 from the germline V gene are MNHNS and SASEGT. CDR3 length: 14 amino acids. V was pared by 8 bases and J by 0 bases, with 12 bases between. The CDR3 coding sequence is TGTGCCAGCGGTCGGGGCCTTAGCACAGATACGCAGTATTTT. Amino acid sequence: CASGRGLSTDTQYF.

This clone showed up just a few times. The V gene is TRBV7-3, the J gene TRBJ2-5, with TRBD1 matching 8 bases. This CDR3 has 14 residues. Germline-derived CDR1 and CDR2 are SGHTA and FQGTGA. Germline trimming cut 5 bases from V and 1 base from J; bases unmatched to any gene: 3. The CDR3 nucleotides are TGTGCCAGCAGCCAAACAGGGGGCCAAGAGACCCAGTACTTC. The encoded protein is CASSQTGGQETQYF.

The chain recombines TRBV27 with TRBJ2-3; D remains unclear. From germline, CDR1 is MNHEY and CDR2 SMNVEV (reference sequence). Trimming stripped 7 bases from V and 2 bases from J, with 13 bases between. CDR3 size: 14 residues. The CDR3 bases are TGTGCCAGCAACCCCCTCAGTTACACAGATACGCAGTATTTT. Protein product: CASNPLSYTDTQYF.

This clone was found many times. The V and J genes are TRBV2 and TRBJ1-2; D is uncertain. Per the germline V gene, CDR1 is SNHLY and CDR2 is FYNNEI. V was pared by 1 base and J by 4 bases, with 7 bases between. CDR3 length: 13 amino acids. The CDR3 DNA reads TGTGCCAGCAGTGAAGGGCTAATCTATGGCTACACCTTC. This translates into CASSEGLIYGYTF. The whole variable domain, remainder taken from reference TRBV2 and TRBJ1-2, is EPEVTQTPSHQVTQMGQEVILRCVPISNHLYFYWYRQILGQKVEFLVSFYNNEISEKSEIFDDQFSVERPDGSNFTLKIRSTKLEDSAMYFCASSEGLIYGYTFGSGTRLTVV.

This chain connects TRBV28 to TRBJ1-1; unclear D gene. In germline, CDR1 is MDHEN, CDR2 SYDVKM. CDR3 size: 12 residues. Trimming shortened V by 5 bases and J by 11 bases, and 15 bases separated the two germline ends. The CDR3 nucleotides read TGTGCCAGCAGTAATAGCGGGATTAGGGCTTTCTTT. It specifies CASSNSGIRAFF. The full variable domain, in which reference TRBV28 and TRBJ1-1 provide the parts outside the CDR3, is DVKVTQSSRYLVKRTGEKVFLECVQDMDHENMFWYRQDPGLGLRLIYFSYDVKMKEKGDIPEGYSVSREKKERFSLILESASTNQTSMYLCASSNSGIRAFFGQGTRLTVV.

V is TRBV10-3 and J is TRBJ2-3; unclear D gene. Germline V gene sequence: CDR1 ENHRY, CDR2 SYGVKD. CDR3 length equals 12 residues. V lost 10 bases to trimming and J lost 2 bases, with 10 bases between them. The CDR3 DNA is TGTGCCACAACTGACTCCACAGATACGCAGTATTTT. Protein: CATTDSTDTQYF.

As for this clone: This sample also contains other DNA sequences that code for the same CDR3. The chain couples TRBV6-5 to TRBJ2-5; 9 nucleotides align to TRBD1. The germline V gene encodes CDR1 MNHEY and CDR2 SVGAGI. The CDR3 covers 13 residues. V was clipped by 6 bases and J by 5 bases; unmatched bases: 4. Written as DNA, the CDR3 is TGTGCCAGCAGAACAGGGGGCCGGGAGACCCAGTACTTC. The encoded protein is CASRTGGRETQYF.

V gene TRBV5-6 combines with J gene TRBJ2-5; D is perhaps TRBD2 (6 bases). Trimming left V 4 bases short and J 0 bases short, with 16 bases between. Per germline, CDR1 SGHDT and CDR2 YYEEEE. This CDR3 spans 16 amino acids. The CDR3 bases are TGTGCCAGCAGCAGCAATCTCCGGGGGTACCAAGAGACCCAGTACTTC. This sequence encodes CASSSNLRGYQETQYF. Filled out from reference TRBV5-6 and TRBJ2-5, the complete variable domain reads DAGVTQSPTHLIKTRGQQVTLRCSPKSGHDTVSWYQQALGQGPQFIFQYYEEEERQRGNFPDRFSGHQFPNYSSELNVNALLLGDSALYLCASSSNLRGYQETQYFGPGTRLLVL.

The chain joins TRBV21-1 to TRBJ1-5; the D call TRBD1 from the table was never checked on the DNA. TRBV21-1 is labeled a pseudogene. The CDR3 is made up of 15 amino acids. CDR3 amino acids: CASSKNQAENQPQHF. CDR3 nucleotides: TGTGCCAGCAGCAAAAATCAGGCAGAGAATCAGCCCCAGCATTTT.

This clone was counted only a few times. The chain recombines TRBV19 with TRBJ1-6; D uncertain. This CDR3 spans 15 amino acids. Germline V gene lookup returns CDR1 LNHDA and CDR2 SQIVND (reference sequence). V was trimmed by 6 bases and J by 9 bases, leaving 18 bases between them. The DNA for the CDR3 is TGTGCCAGTAGCGCCGCAGAGGGTGGGAGTTCACCCCTCCACTTT. It encodes CASSAAEGGSSPLHF.

V is TRBV5-1 and J is TRBJ2-5; D remains ambiguous. The germline V gene encodes CDR1 SGHRS and CDR2 YFSETQ. The CDR3 has 14 amino acids. V was cut by 0 bases and J by 2 bases, with 8 bases left in between. The CDR3 DNA reads as TGCGCCAGCAGCTTGGGGTCCCGGCAAGAGACCCAGTACTTC. Translating it yields CASSLGSRQETQYF. The variable domain in full, with the rest retrieved from reference TRBV5-1 and TRBJ2-5, is KAGVTQTPRYLIKTRGQQVTLSCSPISGHRSVSWYQQTPGQGLQFLFEYFSETQRNKGNFPGRFSGRQFSNSRSEMNVSTLELGDSALYLCASSLGSRQETQYFGPGTRLLVL.

The V call is TRBV6-4, the J call TRBJ1-1; the D is unclear. From germline, CDR1 is MRHNA and CDR2 SNTAGT. Trimming removed 1 base from V and 7 bases from J, with 10 bases in between. The CDR3 spans 13 residues. The CDR3 region has the DNA TGTGCCAGCAGTGACTTTGTTTGCGGTGAAGCTTTCTTT. Amino acid sequence: CASSDFVCGEAFF.

In its sample, this clone was seen once. The chain couples TRBV7-2 to TRBJ1-1; possibly TRBD1 for D (6 bases). The CDR3 is made up of 15 amino acids. V lost 6 bases, J lost 3 bases, and 17 bases lay in between. The germline V gene has CDR1 SGHTA and CDR2 FQGNSA. In nucleotides, the CDR3 is TGTGCCAGCAGTCCCCGGAGGGGGTTGGACACTGAAGCTTTCTTT. This sequence encodes CASSPRRGLDTEAFF.

V usage is TRBV2 and J usage is TRBJ1-2; 7 bases map to TRBD1. This CDR3 is 12 amino acids long. CDR1 is SNHLY and CDR2 is FYNNEI in the germline V gene. Germline trimming cut 4 bases from V and 7 bases from J; bases unmatched to any gene: 3. Here the CDR3 reads CASSVTGVGYTF. CDR3 nucleotides: TGTGCCAGCAGTGTTACAGGGGTTGGCTACACCTTC.

The CDR3 sequence is CASSEQSGVGWEKLFF. CDR3 nucleotides: TGTGCCAGCTCTGAGCAAAGCGGGGTGGGGTGGGAAAAACTGTTTTTT. The rearrangement uses TRBV27 and TRBJ1-4; D gene uncertain. The CDR3 spans 16 residues. Per germline, CDR1 MNHEY and CDR2 SMNVEV (reference sequence). V dropped 8 bases and J dropped 8 bases, with 24 bases sitting between them. The entire variable domain, with the rest obtained from reference TRBV27 and TRBJ1-4, is as follows: EAQVTQNPRYLITVTGKKLTVTCSQNMNHEYMSWYRQDPGLGLRQIYYSMNVEVTDKGDVPEGYKVSRKEKRNFPLILESPSPNQTSLYFCASSEQSGVGWEKLFFGSGTQLSVL.

This chain connects TRBV5-3 to TRBJ1-3; the D is unclear. TRBV5-3 is designated an ORF whose function remains uncertain. The CDR3 sequence is 17 residues long. The ends were cut back, 4 bases at V and 7 bases at J, with 24 bases in the middle. In nucleotides, the CDR3 is TGTGCCAGAAGCAGTACTGCAGTTACCCTTGCCTGCAACACCATATATTTT. It encodes CARSSTAVTLACNTIYF.

The chain joins TRBV6-5 to TRBJ2-3; TRBD1 matches at 7 bases. CDR1 and CDR2 from the germline V gene are MNHEY and SVGAGI. This CDR3 comprises 14 residues. V dropped 5 bases and J dropped 3; count of bases not matched to a gene: 5. This CDR3 reads CASSRDSRTDTQYF. The CDR3 nucleotides are TGTGCCAGCAGTCGGGACAGTAGGACAGATACGCAGTATTTT.